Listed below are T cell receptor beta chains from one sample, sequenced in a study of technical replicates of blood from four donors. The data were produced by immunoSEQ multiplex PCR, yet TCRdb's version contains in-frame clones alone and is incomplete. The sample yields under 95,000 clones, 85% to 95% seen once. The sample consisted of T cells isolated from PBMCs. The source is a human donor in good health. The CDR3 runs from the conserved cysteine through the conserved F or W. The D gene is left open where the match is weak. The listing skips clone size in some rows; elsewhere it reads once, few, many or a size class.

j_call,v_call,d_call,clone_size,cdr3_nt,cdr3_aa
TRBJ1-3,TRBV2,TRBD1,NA,TGTGCCAGCAGGGTCGGGACAGGCCCTGGAAACACCATATATTTT,CASRVGTGPGNTIYF
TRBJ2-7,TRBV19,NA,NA,TGTGCCAGTAGTATAGGATTTGGGGGCGGCTACGAGCAGTACTTC,CASSIGFGGGYEQYF
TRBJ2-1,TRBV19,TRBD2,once,TGTGCCAGTAGTATTTTTCCGGGAGGTACCTACAATGAGCAGTTCTTC,CASSIFPGGTYNEQFF
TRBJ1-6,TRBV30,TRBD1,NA,TGTGCCTGGACGACCGGGACAGCCAATAATTCACCCCTCCACTTT,CAWTTGTANNSPLHF
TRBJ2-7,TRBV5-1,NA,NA,TGCGCCAGCAGCTTGCGGCTAGGGGTCGAGCAGTACTTC,CASSLRLGVEQYF
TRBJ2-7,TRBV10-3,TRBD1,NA,TGTGCCATCAGTTCAGGACAGGGGATCTACGAGCAGTACTTC,CAISSGQGIYEQYF
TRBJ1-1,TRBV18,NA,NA,TGTGCCAGCTCACCACCGGGTCACAGGCCCACTGAAGCTTTCTTT,CASSPPGHRPTEAFF
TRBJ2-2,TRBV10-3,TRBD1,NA,TGTGCCATCAGTCCCGGGACAGGAGACACCGGGGAGCTGTTTTTT,CAISPGTGDTGELFF
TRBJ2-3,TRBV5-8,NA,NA,TGTGCCAGCAGCTTTAGAGCCTTTAGCACAGATACGCAGTATTTT,CASSFRAFSTDTQYF
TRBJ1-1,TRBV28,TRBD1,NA,TGTGCCAGCAGTTGGGACAGGGCGCGGAACACTGAAGCTTTCTTT,CASSWDRARNTEAFF
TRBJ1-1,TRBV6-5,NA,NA,TGTGCCAGCAGTCAAAACAGGAACACTGAAGCTTTCTTT,CASSQNRNTEAFF
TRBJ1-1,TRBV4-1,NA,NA,TGCGCCAGCAGTATAGGAACAGACCTGAACACTGAAGCTTTCTTT,CASSIGTDLNTEAFF
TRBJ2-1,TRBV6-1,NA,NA,TGTGCCAGCAGCGAAGCTATCTACAATGAGCAGTTCTTC,CASSEAIYNEQFF
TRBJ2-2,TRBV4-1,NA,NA,TGCGCCAGCAGCCCCACTGGGGCGATGGGCGGGGAGCTGTTTTTT,CASSPTGAMGGELFF
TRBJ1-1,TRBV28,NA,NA,TGTGCCAGCGAGGGAGGGATGCGTGAAGCTTTCTTT,CASEGGMREAFF
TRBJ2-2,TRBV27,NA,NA,TGTGCCAGCCTAACCGGGGAGCTGTTTTTT,CASLTGELFF
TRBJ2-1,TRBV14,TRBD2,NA,TGTGCCAGCAGCCACTCAAAACTAGCGGGAGGGCGAAACAATGAGCAGTTCTTC,CASSHSKLAGGRNNEQFF
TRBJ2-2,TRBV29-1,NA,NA,TGCAGCGTTCCCCAAACCACAACCGGGGAGCTGTTTTTT,CSVPQTTTGELFF
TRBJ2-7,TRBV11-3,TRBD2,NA,TGTGCCAGCAGCTTAAGCGGGGGGGCCTACGAGCAGTACTTC,CASSLSGGAYEQYF
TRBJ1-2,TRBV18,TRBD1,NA,TGTGCCAGCTCACCGTATCGGGGACAGGGAGTAAGCTATGGCTACACCTTC,CASSPYRGQGVSYGYTF
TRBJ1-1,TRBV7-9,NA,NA,TGTGCCAGCAGCACCCGAGGGAGGGGCGTGGGAAACACTGAAGCTTTCTTT,CASSTRGRGVGNTEAFF
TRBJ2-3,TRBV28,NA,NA,TGTGCCAGCACCAAACCCCGCCGACTAGCAGATACGCAGTATTTT,CASTKPRRLADTQYF
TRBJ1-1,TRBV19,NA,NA,TGTGCCAGTAGTATCTGGCTTCTACAGGGAAAACTCACTGAAGCTTTCTTT,CASSIWLLQGKLTEAFF
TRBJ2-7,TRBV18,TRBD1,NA,TGTGCCAGCTCACCACCGAGTCAGGGACAGGGGGAGCAGTACTTC,CASSPPSQGQGEQYF
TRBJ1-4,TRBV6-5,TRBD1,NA,TGTGCCAGCAGCTCCGGACAGGCGAGCTACAAACTGTTTTTT,CASSSGQASYKLFF
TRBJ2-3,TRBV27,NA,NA,TGTGCCAGCAGTTCGGGTTACCCAGATACGCAGTATTTT,CASSSGYPDTQYF
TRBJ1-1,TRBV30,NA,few,TGTGCCTGGAGGGCGGTTTTGGGCAGGGGTAAAAGGTCGAACACTGAAGCTTTCTTT,CAWRAVLGRGKRSNTEAFF
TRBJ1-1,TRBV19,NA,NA,TGTGCCAGTAGTTTCGGGAACACTGAAGCTTTCTTT,CASSFGNTEAFF
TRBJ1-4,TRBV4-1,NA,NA,TGCGCCAGCAGCCAAGTCAAGGGGTCGTATGAAAAACTGTTTTTT,CASSQVKGSYEKLFF
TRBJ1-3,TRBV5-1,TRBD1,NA,TGCGCCAGCAGCTCCAAAGGGACAGGGGGTCCTGGAAACACCATATATTTT,CASSSKGTGGPGNTIYF
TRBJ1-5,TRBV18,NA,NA,TGTGCCAGCGCATCAGGGGCCGGGGTCAATCAGCCCCAGCATTTT,CASASGAGVNQPQHF
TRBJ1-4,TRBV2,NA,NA,TGTGCCAGCGGGGTTGGGGGCCCAGCTAATGAAAAACTGTTTTTT,CASGVGGPANEKLFF
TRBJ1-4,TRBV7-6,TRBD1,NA,TGTGCCAGCAGAAGGGGACAGGAATTTGAAAAACTGTTTTTT,CASRRGQEFEKLFF
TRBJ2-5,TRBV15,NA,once,TGTGCCACCAGCAATGTCCACAGTCGAACCCAAGAGACCCAGTACTTC,CATSNVHSRTQETQYF
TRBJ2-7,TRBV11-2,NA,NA,TGTGCCAGCAGCTTAGATAGCTACGAGCAGTACTTC,CASSLDSYEQYF
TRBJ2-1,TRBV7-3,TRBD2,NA,TGTGCCAGCAGCTTAACTAGCGGGGGGTACAATGAGCAGTTCTTC,CASSLTSGGYNEQFF
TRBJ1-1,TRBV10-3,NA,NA,TGTGCCATCAGTGACACGACAGCGATTGAAGCTTTCTTT,CAISDTTAIEAFF